A single TCR beta chain is shown here with its context. The data derive from a study of blood T cell repertoires in COVID-19. Method: immunoSEQ multiplex PCR; TCRdb's copy keeps in-frame clones and lacks some. The sample records roughly 170,000 clones, under 90% being singletons. The TCR was taken from a human donor in a cohort sampled during active COVID-19. Sequencing was carried out using peripheral blood.

CDR3 nucleotide sequence: TGCGCCAGCAGCCCCGGGACAGGGGGTTTCGAGACCCAGTACTTC. The encoded protein is CASSPGTGGFETQYF. This chain links TRBV5-1 with TRBJ2-5, with 11 positions matching TRBD1. The germline CDR1 and CDR2 sequences are SGHRS and YFSETQ. After removal of 4 bases from V and 5 bases from J, the junction contained 7 bases not matched to a gene. The CDR3 has 15 amino acids.